This TCR beta chain was recorded in a study of OX40 agonist ivuxolimab in advanced cancers. Findings and limits, study-wide: Clonal expansion among partial responders at 0.1-3.0 mg/kg ranked near the lowest. Expanded clones were, on average, more numerous in CD8+ T cells than in CD4+.

Germline V lookup: CDR1 MGHDK, CDR2 SYGVNS. The CDR3 is 13 amino acids. V lost 2 bases to trimming and J lost 4 bases, with 7 bases between them. This clone was detected only once. Its target is not known. Assay used: immunoSEQ multiplex PCR; TCRdb lists only in-frame clones, some missing. This table has 41,000 or so clones, approximately 80% appearing once. J is TRBJ2-3 and V is TRBV25-1; D is unclear. The source was CD4+ or CD8+ T cells sorted from blood, collected in a trial of the OX40 agonist ivuxolimab. This sequence originates from an adult with an advanced solid tumor such as melanoma, head and neck, liver or kidney cancer. The CDR3 sequence: CASSEVGADTQYF. Here the CDR3 DNA reads TGTGCCAGCAGTGAAGTCGGAGCAGATACGCAGTATTTT.